These 8 T cell receptor beta chains share one sample of origin, sequenced in a study of cytomegalovirus exposure and HLA in healthy donors (dated by TCRdb to about 2017). The method was the immunoSEQ multiplex PCR assay. TCRdb stores this immuneACCESS table with in-frame sequences only. Part of the clones is absent; in the studies checked, under half of the shortfall reflects unresolved V genes, and no reason is known for the rest. A total of tens of thousands of clones appear in this sample, almost 97% of them only once. The top ten clones comprise roughly 1% of the sample. Source material: PBMCs. The receptor source for this set is a woman aged 18-29 years in good health and CMV-seronegative.

The chain uses TRBV11-3 and TRBJ1-1; TRBD1 matches at 7 bases. CDR1 and CDR2 from the germline V gene are SGHNT and YENEEA. The CDR3 totals 14 residues. V lost 5 bases to trimming and J lost 5 bases; unmatched junction nucleotides: 8. CDR3 sequence (DNA): TGTGCCAGCAGCCCGGCAGGGGGAGGTACTGAAGCTTTCTTT. It codes for CASSPAGGGTEAFF.

V is TRBV19 and J is TRBJ2-7; TRBD1 aligns across 8 bases. Germline V gene lookup returns CDR1 LNHDA and CDR2 SQIVND (reference sequence). The CDR3 has 14 amino acids. With V trimmed by 6 bases and J by 0 bases, 4 bases remained unmatched. The CDR3 region is CASSPGQVSYEQYF. As DNA, the CDR3 is TGTGCCAGTAGCCCGGGACAGGTCTCCTACGAGCAGTACTTC.

This chain links TRBV19 with TRBJ1-2, with a tentative D call TRBD1 (6 bases). Germline V gene lookup returns CDR1 LNHDA and CDR2 SQIVND (reference sequence). Deletions cut 1 base from V and 4 bases from J, with 13 bases between. This CDR3 region has 15 residues. The CDR3 is CASSIARGRGYGYTF. CDR3 bases: TGTGCCAGTAGTATAGCCCGGGGCAGGGGCTATGGCTACACCTTC.

The chain is built from TRBV27 and TRBJ2-7, with D perhaps TRBD1 (5 bases). This CDR3 region has 12 residues. The germline V and J ends were trimmed by 3 bases and 8 bases, with 11 bases remaining between them. Germline CDR1 and CDR2: MNHEY and SMNVEV (reference sequence). CDR3 protein: CASSFRQGKQYF. CDR3 DNA sequence: TGTGCCAGCAGTTTTAGGCAGGGCAAGCAGTACTTC.

CDR3 bases: TGTGCCTGGACCCGACAGGGGGATGGCTACACCTTC. It codes for CAWTRQGDGYTF. The rearrangement links TRBV30 to TRBJ1-2, with 9 bases fitting TRBD1. With V trimmed by 4 bases and J by 6 bases, 3 bases remained unmatched. The germline CDR1 and CDR2 sequences are GTSNPN and SVGIG (reference sequence). The CDR3 spans 12 residues.

The chain couples TRBV21-1 to TRBJ1-4. TRBV21-1 is flagged as a pseudogene. The CDR3 loop spans 13 amino acids. The CDR3 reads CASSKTAGGKLFF. CDR3 coding DNA: TGTGCCAGCAGCAAAACCGCGGGGGGAAAACTGTTTTTT.

The chain couples TRBV5-1 to TRBJ2-1, with TRBD2 matching over 10 bases. The CDR3 consists of 17 residues. J lost 12 bases, V lost 4 bases, and 19 bases had no gene match. The germline V gene encodes CDR1 SGHRS and CDR2 YFSETQ. CDR3 residues: CASSAVASGRPLGGQFF. CDR3 nucleotide sequence: TGCGCCAGCAGCGCCGTGGCTAGCGGGAGACCCCTCGGGGGGCAGTTCTTC. Full variable domain (rest looked up from reference TRBV5-1 and TRBJ2-1): KAGVTQTPRYLIKTRGQQVTLSCSPISGHRSVSWYQQTPGQGLQFLFEYFSETQRNKGNFPGRFSGRQFSNSRSEMNVSTLELGDSALYLCASSAVASGRPLGGQFFGPGTRLTVL.

The rearrangement joins TRBV28 to TRBJ1-2; 11 bases are a match to TRBD1. Germline values: CDR1 MDHEN, CDR2 SYDVKM. The J segment lost 9 bases and the V segment lost 6 bases, leaving 9 bases of the junction unmatched. CDR3 length equals 14 residues. Here the CDR3 reads CASSTGTGGLSYTF. The DNA for the CDR3 is TGTGCCAGCAGCACCGGGACAGGGGGTTTGAGCTACACCTTC.